This T cell receptor (beta chain) emerged from a study of shared clonotypes between healthy human individuals. A remark on this clone: The antigen remains unidentified.

This CDR3 contains 13 residues. With 5 bases removed from V and 2 bases from J, the gap between germline ends came to 7 bases. Germline V gene sequence: CDR1 SGHVS, CDR2 FQNEAQ. In the study's own analysis: Filtering was not the same, since immunoSEQ gave junction-only sequences without quality scores. The data were produced by immunoSEQ multiplex PCR, yet TCRdb's version contains in-frame clones alone and is incomplete. For V, J and clone size, that table is used; D and trimming come from the DNA. This repertoire shows roughly 2,500,000 clones, 93% found once; its top ten account for 0.36%. Study conclusions and caveats: Larger richness was generally estimated for naive than memory subsets.

Sequencing was performed on naive CD4+ T cells from PBMCs. The subset denotes: CD45RA+ positively selected. This receptor was identified in a man aged 18 to 29 in good health. Some clones in this sample may be carry-over from other donors' samples. The genes are TRBV7-8 and TRBJ2-1; D is uncertain. The CDR3 loop is CASSGPAYNEQFF. CDR3 nucleotide sequence: TGTGCCAGCAGCGGACCGGCCTACAATGAGCAGTTCTTC.